The present T cell receptor beta chain was sequenced within a study of shared clonotypes between healthy human individuals. In the study overall: CD4 naive cells filled three plates per donor, CD4 memory three, CD8 naive two and CD8 memory one. Study observations and caveats: Since donors were few, the genetic and exposure-history diversity represented was limited.

Deletions cut 1 base from V and 9 bases from J, with 13 bases between. This CDR3 has 14 residues. Germline values: CDR1 MGHDK, CDR2 SYGVNS. A word on this clone: What it binds is not known.

In replicate PCRs of sorted subsets, around 0.2 ug DNA, tens of thousands of T cell genomes, was used. Assay: immunoSEQ multiplex PCR; the TCRdb copy retains only in-frame clones and omits some. The top ten clones hold roughly 0.13% of a sample with around 2.3 million clones, around 95% of them seen once. Sequenced material: naive CD4+ T cells sorted from blood. Subset described: CD45RA+ positively selected. This rearrangement joins TRBV25-1 to TRBJ1-5; D remains ambiguous. The TCR comes from a man aged 18 to 30 in good health. The CDR3 is CASSESGVLRPQHF. In DNA, the CDR3 is TGTGCCAGCAGTGAATCTGGGGTGCTAAGGCCCCAGCATTTT.